The clone carrying this T cell receptor (beta chain) has a count of ten or more. A lack of ophthalmopathy progression within 18 months defined stable Graves' hyperthyroidism. Thyroid ultrasound, orbital computed tomography, clinical symptoms, and serum thyroxine and TRAb underpinned diagnoses. TCR beta CDR3 regions were amplified from RNA transcripts. HTBI primers were used for first-round RT-PCR of the TCR CDR3. In TCRdb, the multiplex PCR reads were re-called with MiXCR into one record per CDR3 protein. Of around 600,000 distinct CDR3 sequences listed, 15% to 17% are singletons. This entry belongs to a study of T cells in Graves' hyperthyroidism and ophthalmopathy. Study in general: The authors collected peripheral blood at initial diagnosis, before any treatment.

Trimming removed 7 bases at V and 3 bases at J, with 18 bases between. The CDR3 is 15 residues long. Germline loops: CDR1 SQVTM, CDR2 ANQGSEA. The chain carries TRBV29-1 and TRBJ1-4, with D unclear. The TCR sequence derives from a woman under 40 with Graves' hyperthyroidism. Sequencing was done on a sample of blood. DNA of the CDR3: TGCAGCGCTCGGGTCCCTCCTTCTTCTAATGAAAAACTGTTTTTT. As protein: CSARVPPSSNEKLFF.